This T cell receptor beta chain was profiled in a study of shared clonotypes between healthy human individuals. TCRdb keeps only in-frame clones here, not all; method: immunoSEQ multiplex PCR. Of about 2,500,000 clones detected, 90% to 95% appear once; the ten largest clones hold roughly 0.13%. The clonotype comes from a man aged 18 to 29 in good health. Sequencing input: naive CD4+ T cells sorted from blood. Indicated subset: CD45RA+ positively selected.

The CDR3 coding sequence is TGTGCCAGCAGCGCCTTAACAGGGAACACCGGGGAGCTGTTTTTT. As protein: CASSALTGNTGELFF. The chain carries TRBV2 and TRBJ2-2; a weak D match, TRBD1 (5 bases). Germline-derived CDR1 and CDR2 are SNHLY and FYNNEI. Trimming removed 6 bases from V and 1 base from J, with 12 bases in between. The CDR3 runs 15 residues.